The 22 T cell receptor beta chains reported below all come from one sample, sequenced in a study of vaccination and CD4 T cells after COVID-19. The treatment: 10-day PBMC culture with coronavirus spike peptide pools or control peptides (ViraFEST assay). These receptors have no identified antigens. The assay that was used to sequence DNA from cultured CD4+ T cells was the Oncomine TCR Beta short-read assay. MiXCR was run by TCRdb on the PCR reads, yielding one entry per CDR3 protein. The data contain roughly 11,000 distinct CDR3 sequences, approximately 57% of them singletons. The sequenced sample consisted of CD4+ T cells from blood, cultured in vitro. Source of these receptors: a human donor who had recovered from COVID-19.

This clonotype has only a few counts. The V gene is TRBV27, the J gene TRBJ1-6; tentative D call: TRBD1 (6 bases). The CDR3 loop spans 14 amino acids. CDR1 and CDR2 from the germline V gene are MNHEY and SMNVEV (reference sequence). The V end lost 5 bases, the J end lost 7 bases, and 12 bases lay between the germline ends. CDR3 loop: CASSAGTYNSPLHF. CDR3 coding DNA: TGTGCCAGCAGTGCCGGGACATACAATTCACCCCTCCACTTT.

The V gene is TRBV10-3, the J gene TRBJ1-2, with D possibly TRBD1 on 6 matching bases. CDR3 size: 16 residues. The germline CDR1 and CDR2 sequences are ENHRY and SYGVKD. V lost 6 bases and J lost 0, with 17 bases in between. CDR3 in amino acids: CAISDQGRGPNYGYTF. The DNA of the CDR3 is TGTGCCATCAGCGATCAAGGCCGGGGGCCTAACTATGGCTACACCTTC.

V and J are TRBV19 and TRBJ1-6; no reliable D call. The CDR3 loop spans 14 amino acids. Germline V lookup: CDR1 LNHDA, CDR2 SQIVND (reference sequence). V lost 8 bases and J 0 bases, leaving 8 bases between the germline ends. The CDR3 sequence is CASHGSSYNSPLHF. As DNA, the CDR3 is TGTGCCAGTCATGGAAGCTCCTATAATTCACCCCTCCACTTT.

V gene TRBV5-1 combines with J gene TRBJ1-6, with TRBD1 as a possible D gene (6 bases). The CDR3 length is 19 residues. V was pared by 2 bases and J by 10 bases, with 28 bases between. CDR1 is SGHRS, CDR2 YFSETQ, per germline. CDR3 amino acids: CASSFLPRTAGLGVSPLHF. The CDR3, as DNA: TGCGCCAGCAGCTTCCTCCCGCGGACAGCCGGACTGGGAGTATCACCCCTCCACTTT.

This chain joins TRBV12-3 or TRBV12-4 and TRBJ2-7; 13 bases align to TRBD2. V gave up 5 bases and J gave up 7 bases; unmatched junction bases: 8. This CDR3 region has 15 residues. CDR3 coding DNA: TGTGCCAGCAGTCCCCGACTAGCGGGGGGTGGAGAGCAGTACTTC. As protein: CASSPRLAGGGEQYF.

The rearrangement uses TRBV20-1 and TRBJ1-2; tentative D call: TRBD1 (6 bases). Germline V lookup: CDR1 DFQATT, CDR2 SNEGSKA (reference sequence). V lost 6 bases and J lost 7, with 18 bases in between. The CDR3 is made up of 13 amino acids. CDR3 in amino acids: CSAGGGAVGGYTF. In nucleotides, the CDR3 is TGCAGTGCCGGAGGGGGTGCCGTCGGTGGCTACACCTTC.

This chain links TRBV7-9 with TRBJ2-3; D not certain. This CDR3 contains 12 residues. The V gene lost 3 bases and the J gene lost 10 bases, with 11 bases spanning the gap. Germline CDR1 reads SEHNR; CDR2 reads FQNEAQ (reference sequence). The CDR3 nucleotides are TGTGCCAGCAGCTTTTCGACACTGCCGCAGTATTTT. Translation gives CASSFSTLPQYF.

CDR3 coding DNA: TGTGCCAGCAGCTTAGAGACAGACCTAGCCAAAAACATTCAGTACTTC. This encodes CASSLETDLAKNIQYF. The rearrangement uses TRBV7-2 and TRBJ2-4, with D perhaps TRBD1 (5 bases). Germline-derived CDR1 and CDR2 are SGHTA and FQGNSA. CDR3 size: 16 residues. Trimming took off 1 base at V and 0 bases at J, with 10 bases between the two ends.

The CDR3 spells CASSLRDVRNTIYF. The CDR3 coding sequence is TGTGCCAGCAGCTTAAGGGACGTAAGGAACACCATATATTTT. V is TRBV7-2 and J is TRBJ1-3, with a weak D call TRBD1 (5 bases). Deletions cut 2 bases from V and 7 bases from J, with 12 bases between. The germline V gene encodes CDR1 SGHTA and CDR2 FQGNSA. The CDR3 extends over 14 amino acids.

This rearrangement joins TRBV2 to TRBJ2-5; D is ambiguous. The CDR3 consists of 13 residues. The germline V and J ends were trimmed by 4 bases and 2 bases, with 8 bases remaining between them. Germline loops: CDR1 SNHLY, CDR2 FYNNEI. The CDR3: CASSVWTQETQYF. The CDR3 nucleotides are TGTGCCAGCAGTGTGTGGACGCAAGAGACCCAGTACTTC.

This clonotype was observed once. This chain joins TRBV11-2 and TRBJ2-3; D assignment may be TRBD1 or TRBD2 (6 bases each). The germline V and J ends were trimmed by 1 base and 3 bases, with 8 bases remaining between them. This CDR3 spans 14 amino acids. Germline lookup yields CDR1 SGHAT and CDR2 FQNNGV. This CDR3 is CASSLGGATDTQYF. The CDR3 DNA is TGTGCCAGCAGCTTAGGGGGGGCAACAGATACGCAGTATTTT.

The chain has TRBV20-1 and TRBJ2-5, with TRBD1 matching over 8 bases. Germline values: CDR1 DFQATT, CDR2 SNEGSKA (reference sequence). The J segment lost 6 bases and the V segment lost 6 bases, leaving 9 bases of the junction unmatched. There are 13 residues in the CDR3. CDR3 nucleotides: TGCAGTGCCAACCGACAGGGGAAAAAGACCCAGTACTTC. This codes for CSANRQGKKTQYF.

This chain uses TRBV3-1 with TRBJ1-1; D unresolved. This CDR3 comprises 13 residues. Looked up from germline, CDR1 is LGHDT and CDR2 is YNNKEL (reference sequence). Trimming stripped 8 bases from V and 1 base from J, with 11 bases between. The CDR3 sequence is CASQGLGNTEAFF. Written as DNA, the CDR3 is TGTGCCAGCCAAGGCCTAGGGAACACTGAAGCTTTCTTT.

This chain links TRBV27 with TRBJ1-1; possible D gene TRBD1, 5 bases. The V end lost 6 bases, the J end lost 3 bases, and 17 bases lay between the germline ends. CDR1 and CDR2 from the germline V gene are MNHEY and SMNVEV (reference sequence). The CDR3 has 15 residues. The CDR3, as DNA: TGTGCCAGCAGATATCAGGGAGGCGGTGACACTGAAGCTTTCTTT. Amino acid sequence: CASRYQGGGDTEAFF.

The J gene is TRBJ2-7, the V gene TRBV28, with a tentative D call TRBD1 (7 bases). V lost 7 bases, J lost 4 bases, and 20 bases lay in between. CDR3 length: 15 residues. Germline CDR1 reads MDHEN; CDR2 reads SYDVKM. CDR3 protein: CASTVVAGGSYEQYF. For the CDR3, the DNA is TGTGCCAGCACCGTAGTGGCAGGGGGGTCTTACGAGCAGTACTTC.

This clonotype was seen once. The J gene is TRBJ2-3, the V gene TRBV2, with 10 bases aligning to TRBD2. V trimming: 6 bases; J trimming: 5 bases; junction bases outside the gene matches: 14. The germline gives CDR1 SNHLY, CDR2 FYNNEI. The CDR3 is 17 residues long. CDR3 in DNA: TGTGCCAGCAGGTCCCCGGGAGCGGGAGGGCCCGGAGATACGCAGTATTTT. Its translation: CASRSPGAGGPGDTQYF.

The J gene is TRBJ2-7, the V gene TRBV11-3; 10 bases are a match to TRBD1. CDR1 SGHNT and CDR2 YENEEA come from the germline V gene. The V segment lost 4 bases and the J segment 5 bases; nucleotides outside the gene matches: 5. CDR3 length: 14 amino acids. As DNA, the CDR3 is TGTGCCAGCAGCTGGGGACAGGGGATGCACGAGCAGTACTTC. This gives the protein CASSWGQGMHEQYF.

The J gene is TRBJ2-7, the V gene TRBV7-8; D remains ambiguous. The CDR3 loop spans 14 amino acids. V was trimmed by 7 bases and J by 3 bases, leaving 16 bases between them. Germline CDR1 is SGHVS and CDR2 is FQNEAQ. The CDR3 nucleotides are TGTGCCAGCAAGATACAGCTTACTAACTACGAGCAGTACTTC. Protein product: CASKIQLTNYEQYF. Together with reference TRBV7-8 and TRBJ2-7, the CDR3 gives the full variable domain: GAGVSQSPRYKVAKRGQDVALRCDPISGHVSLFWYQQALGQGPEFLTYFQNEAQLDKSGLPSDRFFAERPEGSVSTLKIQRTQQEDSAVYLCASKIQLTNYEQYFGPGTRLTVT.

The chain links TRBV6-5 to TRBJ2-1; D uncertain. The ends were cut back, 2 bases at V and 4 bases at J, with 12 bases in the middle. The germline V gene has CDR1 MNHEY and CDR2 SVGAGI. The CDR3 spans 15 residues. CDR3 region: CASSYPGGPYNEQFF. Here the CDR3 DNA reads TGTGCCAGCAGTTACCCGGGCGGTCCGTACAATGAGCAGTTCTTC.

V and J are TRBV11-3 and TRBJ2-1; the match to TRBD2 covers 12 bases. Trimming took 3 bases from V and 7 from J; bases not matched to a gene: 7. The CDR3 runs 16 residues. Germline loops: CDR1 SGHNT, CDR2 YENEEA. The CDR3 nucleotides are TGTGCCAGCAGCTTGGCCCTAGCGGGGGGGCAGAATGAGCAGTTCTTC. Amino acids: CASSLALAGGQNEQFF.

The table lists this clonotype with a few counts. The chain couples TRBV20-1 to TRBJ1-2; D gene unclear. The CDR3 sequence is 13 residues long. V lost 3 bases and J 0 bases, leaving 8 bases between the germline ends. CDR1 and CDR2 (germline): DFQATT, SNEGSKA (reference sequence). The CDR3 DNA follows: TGCAGTGCTAGCGACGGCTCTAACTATGGCTACACCTTC. Amino acids: CSASDGSNYGYTF.

V usage is TRBV12-3 or TRBV12-4 and J usage is TRBJ2-2; D not resolved. CDR3 size: 16 residues. V was shortened by 5 bases and J by 1 base, with 14 bases between the two germline ends. CDR3 sequence (DNA): TGTGCCAGCAGTGCCATCCTCCTGCGGAACACCGGGGAGCTGTTTTTT. Amino acids: CASSAILLRNTGELFF.